This is a list of T cell receptor beta chains from one sample in a study of T cell changes during pregnancy in multiple sclerosis. Sequenced by immunoSEQ multiplex PCR; TCRdb stores in-frame clones only, minus some. Seen here are tens of thousands of clones, around 92% observed once, and the top ten hold roughly 2.5%. Sequenced here: peripheral blood, sampled in the second trimester of pregnancy. These TCRs come from a female donor in good health, enrolled as a control in a pregnancy study. Each CDR3 is given with its conserved first and last residue. Fields, in order: J gene, V gene, CDR3 protein.

j_call: TRBJ2-3
v_call: TRBV6-4
cdr3_aa: CASSSSNTQYF

j_call: TRBJ2-6
v_call: TRBV9
cdr3_aa: CASSVQGGSGANVLAF

j_call: TRBJ2-3
v_call: TRBV7-9
cdr3_aa: CASSVGGDTQYF

j_call: TRBJ2-5
v_call: TRBV7-8
cdr3_aa: CASSRGEDETQYF

j_call: TRBJ2-3
v_call: TRBV7-8
cdr3_aa: CASSPNGQGHTDTQYF

j_call: TRBJ2-1
v_call: TRBV6-5
cdr3_aa: CATAGGSYNEQFF

j_call: TRBJ2-1
v_call: TRBV7-2
cdr3_aa: CASSLAGGSSSYNEQFF

j_call: TRBJ1-1
v_call: TRBV7-2
cdr3_aa: CASSPGGSTGFVGAFF

j_call: TRBJ2-2
v_call: TRBV7-8
cdr3_aa: CASSARASSTGELFF

j_call: TRBJ1-5
v_call: TRBV6-1
cdr3_aa: CASTQRRDQPQHF

j_call: TRBJ2-1
v_call: TRBV7-9
cdr3_aa: CASSLASGLAEQFF

j_call: TRBJ2-7
v_call: TRBV5-1
cdr3_aa: CASSLAGQGRREQYF

j_call: TRBJ2-7
v_call: TRBV5-6
cdr3_aa: CASSLGGRNYEQYF

j_call: TRBJ2-6
v_call: TRBV2
cdr3_aa: CASSGTGGPGANVLTF

j_call: TRBJ2-1
v_call: TRBV7-9
cdr3_aa: CASSPQGVDEQFF

j_call: TRBJ1-1
v_call: TRBV11-2
cdr3_aa: CASSPGPRHAVTEAFF

j_call: TRBJ2-5
v_call: TRBV29-1
cdr3_aa: CSVERPQGRETQYF

j_call: TRBJ1-5
v_call: TRBV6-1
cdr3_aa: CASSEAYYGGPQHF

j_call: TRBJ1-2
v_call: TRBV7-2
cdr3_aa: CASSLQGDYGYTF

j_call: TRBJ2-1
v_call: TRBV10-1
cdr3_aa: CASSDPNRVDNEQFF

j_call: TRBJ2-3
v_call: TRBV4-1
cdr3_aa: CASSGTSGPGTDTQYF

j_call: TRBJ2-5
v_call: TRBV7-9
cdr3_aa: CASSRGLAGFSETQYF

j_call: TRBJ1-5
v_call: TRBV28
cdr3_aa: CASSLDRGDQPQHF

j_call: TRBJ2-1
v_call: TRBV14
cdr3_aa: CASSQVRDRVYNEQFF

j_call: TRBJ2-3
v_call: TRBV19
cdr3_aa: CASGQGAGTDTQYF

j_call: TRBJ2-1
v_call: TRBV27
cdr3_aa: CASRPSLYNEQFF

j_call: TRBJ1-4
v_call: TRBV25-1
cdr3_aa: CASKNRVTNEKLFF

j_call: TRBJ2-1
v_call: TRBV19
cdr3_aa: CASSRTDPSSYNEQFF

j_call: TRBJ2-5
v_call: TRBV7-2
cdr3_aa: CASSLLVTETQYF

j_call: TRBJ1-5
v_call: TRBV4-2
cdr3_aa: CASSQDRDSSIGANQPQHF

j_call: TRBJ1-4
v_call: TRBV4-1
cdr3_aa: CASSRGQTNEKLFF

j_call: TRBJ2-2
v_call: TRBV12-5
cdr3_aa: CASGRVNTGELFF

j_call: TRBJ2-7
v_call: TRBV27
cdr3_aa: CASSPGTGNYEQYF

j_call: TRBJ1-2
v_call: TRBV13
cdr3_aa: CASSTRTKTGGNYGYTF

j_call: TRBJ1-1
v_call: TRBV29-1
cdr3_aa: CSVGGVDEAFF

j_call: TRBJ1-6
v_call: TRBV30
cdr3_aa: CAWRYGIRSPLHF

j_call: TRBJ2-5
v_call: TRBV5-4
cdr3_aa: CASSTKKTSGEETQYF

j_call: TRBJ1-2
v_call: TRBV29-1
cdr3_aa: CSVVGQSFGYTF

j_call: TRBJ2-1
v_call: TRBV19
cdr3_aa: CASRLGPGSYNEQFF

j_call: TRBJ2-5
v_call: TRBV11-3
cdr3_aa: CASSSRQGVGETQYF

j_call: TRBJ2-7
v_call: TRBV6-1
cdr3_aa: CASSAQTGWSYEQYF

j_call: TRBJ1-2
v_call: TRBV6-1
cdr3_aa: CASSERRSGGEDGYTF

j_call: TRBJ2-3
v_call: TRBV7-2
cdr3_aa: CASSFMRDTQYF

j_call: TRBJ2-7
v_call: TRBV27
cdr3_aa: CASSSRQAAYEQYF

j_call: TRBJ2-2
v_call: TRBV20-1
cdr3_aa: CSAKTPGELFF

j_call: TRBJ2-7
v_call: TRBV7-9
cdr3_aa: CASSLYYGTAYEQYF

j_call: TRBJ1-4
v_call: TRBV15
cdr3_aa: CATSRDREGGRREKLFF